The rows below give T cell receptor beta chains drawn from one sample of a study of radiation and T cells in renal cell carcinoma. Sequencing was performed with immunoSEQ multiplex PCR; in TCRdb, only in-frame clones are kept and a portion is missing. This sample has about 73,000 clones, with around four fifths found just once. The input for sequencing was blood, taken from a patient whose treatment included radiotherapy and nephrectomy. The receptors shown here come from a woman aged 60 to 75 with renal cell carcinoma. Each CDR3 is given with its conserved first and last residue. The order of the fields is V gene, J gene, clone size, D gene, CDR3 protein, CDR3 DNA. D genes are given only for firm matches. Where a row states a size, it is once, few, many or the class of an expanded clone; other rows omit it.

v_gene: TRBV14
j_gene: TRBJ1-2
abundance: .
d_gene: .
CDR3aa: CASSQEQGHGYTF
CDR3nt: TGTGCCAGCAGCCAAGAACAGGGACATGGCTACACCTTC

v_gene: TRBV5-1
j_gene: TRBJ2-2
abundance: .
d_gene: TRBD2
CDR3aa: CASSATTSGGRVGELFF
CDR3nt: TGCGCCAGCAGCGCCACGACTAGCGGGGGGCGAGTCGGGGAGCTGTTTTTT

v_gene: TRBV27
j_gene: TRBJ1-1
abundance: few
d_gene: .
CDR3aa: CASRGTNTEAFF
CDR3nt: TGTGCCAGTCGAGGGACGAACACTGAAGCTTTCTTT

v_gene: TRBV6-1
j_gene: TRBJ2-5
abundance: .
d_gene: .
CDR3aa: CASSDHETQYF
CDR3nt: TGTGCCAGCAGTGATCACGAGACCCAGTACTTC

v_gene: TRBV4-3
j_gene: TRBJ2-1
abundance: .
d_gene: .
CDR3aa: CASSPRVGGGNNEQFF
CDR3nt: TGCGCCAGCAGCCCCCGAGTGGGGGGAGGCAACAATGAGCAGTTCTTC

v_gene: TRBV7-3
j_gene: TRBJ1-2
abundance: .
d_gene: .
CDR3aa: CASSFKTYGYTF
CDR3nt: TGTGCCAGCAGCTTTAAGACCTATGGCTACACCTTC

v_gene: TRBV6-6
j_gene: TRBJ1-6
abundance: .
d_gene: .
CDR3aa: CASSYEQGDNSPLHF
CDR3nt: TGTGCCAGCAGTTACGAACAGGGTGATAATTCACCCCTCCACTTT

v_gene: TRBV19
j_gene: TRBJ2-7
abundance: .
d_gene: .
CDR3aa: CASSIGLGGYEQYF
CDR3nt: TGTGCCAGTAGTATAGGATTAGGGGGCTACGAGCAGTACTTC

v_gene: TRBV6-5
j_gene: TRBJ2-3
abundance: .
d_gene: .
CDR3aa: CASSYSGLSTDTQYF
CDR3nt: TGTGCCAGCAGTTACTCGGGGCTGAGCACAGATACGCAGTATTTT

v_gene: TRBV23-1
j_gene: TRBJ2-7
abundance: .
d_gene: .
CDR3aa: CASSQKLSGSSYEQYF
CDR3nt: TGCGCCAGCAGTCAGAAACTTTCGGGAAGCTCCTACGAGCAGTACTTC

v_gene: TRBV27
j_gene: TRBJ2-5
abundance: .
d_gene: TRBD2
CDR3aa: CASSLGLAGVGETQYF
CDR3nt: TGTGCCAGCAGTTTGGGACTAGCGGGGGTGGGGGAGACCCAGTACTTC

v_gene: TRBV5-5
j_gene: TRBJ1-4
abundance: few
d_gene: .
CDR3aa: CASSFLGDEKLFF
CDR3nt: TGTGCCAGCAGCTTCCTCGGGGATGAAAAACTGTTTTTT

v_gene: TRBV9
j_gene: TRBJ1-3
abundance: .
d_gene: .
CDR3aa: CASRRGATSSGNTIYF
CDR3nt: TGTGCCAGCAGGAGGGGGGCCACATCCTCTGGAAACACCATATATTTT

v_gene: TRBV27
j_gene: TRBJ1-6
abundance: .
d_gene: .
CDR3aa: CASSFLGPNSPLHF
CDR3nt: TGTGCCAGCAGTTTTTTAGGGCCGAATTCACCCCTCCACTTT

v_gene: TRBV5-8
j_gene: TRBJ1-3
abundance: .
d_gene: .
CDR3aa: CASSTDSFSGNTIYF
CDR3nt: TGTGCCAGCAGCACCGACAGCTTCTCTGGAAACACCATATATTTT

v_gene: TRBV10-3
j_gene: TRBJ2-6
abundance: .
d_gene: .
CDR3aa: CAISEVPGSGANVLTF
CDR3nt: TGTGCCATCAGTGAAGTTCCGGGCTCTGGGGCCAACGTCCTGACTTTC

v_gene: TRBV4-2
j_gene: TRBJ1-2
abundance: .
d_gene: .
CDR3aa: CASSQEGGRGRLLNYGYTF
CDR3nt: TGTGCCAGCAGCCAAGAGGGGGGAAGGGGCAGATTATTGAACTATGGCTACACCTTC

v_gene: TRBV19
j_gene: TRBJ2-2
abundance: .
d_gene: TRBD1
CDR3aa: CATGLGQAGLLNTGELFF
CDR3nt: TGTGCCACGGGACTGGGACAGGCGGGATTATTGAACACCGGGGAGCTGTTTTTT

v_gene: TRBV7-3
j_gene: TRBJ2-6
abundance: .
d_gene: TRBD1
CDR3aa: CASSGDRGALSGANVLTF
CDR3nt: TGTGCCAGCAGCGGCGACAGGGGGGCCCTCTCTGGGGCCAACGTCCTGACTTTC

v_gene: TRBV5-6
j_gene: TRBJ2-7
abundance: once
d_gene: .
CDR3aa: CASSLRNRASRPEQYF
CDR3nt: TGTGCCAGCAGCTTGCGGAACAGGGCCTCAAGGCCCGAGCAGTACTTC

v_gene: TRBV27
j_gene: TRBJ1-2
abundance: .
d_gene: .
CDR3aa: CASSPGGSNYGYTF
CDR3nt: TGTGCCAGCAGCCCCGGTGGGTCTAACTATGGCTACACCTTC

v_gene: TRBV9
j_gene: TRBJ1-1
abundance: .
d_gene: .
CDR3aa: CASGRRGTEAFF
CDR3nt: TGTGCCAGCGGGAGAAGGGGTACTGAAGCTTTCTTT

v_gene: TRBV19
j_gene: TRBJ2-3
abundance: .
d_gene: .
CDR3aa: CASSGAMATSTDTQYF
CDR3nt: TGTGCCAGTAGTGGGGCAATGGCAACTAGCACAGATACGCAGTATTTT

v_gene: TRBV19
j_gene: TRBJ1-5
abundance: few
d_gene: .
CDR3aa: CASSHRNQPQHF
CDR3nt: TGTGCCAGTTCTCACCGCAATCAGCCCCAGCATTTT

v_gene: TRBV9
j_gene: TRBJ1-6
abundance: .
d_gene: .
CDR3aa: CASSREGNSPLHF
CDR3nt: TGTGCCAGCAGCCGAGAGGGCAATTCACCCCTCCACTTT

v_gene: TRBV5-1
j_gene: TRBJ1-5
abundance: .
d_gene: TRBD1
CDR3aa: CASSSGQGNQPQHF
CDR3nt: TGCGCCAGCAGCTCGGGACAGGGTAATCAGCCCCAGCATTTT

v_gene: TRBV7-2
j_gene: TRBJ1-1
abundance: .
d_gene: .
CDR3aa: CASSWEGKAEAFF
CDR3nt: TGTGCCAGCAGCTGGGAGGGAAAGGCTGAAGCTTTCTTT

v_gene: TRBV29-1
j_gene: TRBJ2-7
abundance: .
d_gene: .
CDR3aa: CSVEGGYEQYF
CDR3nt: TGCAGCGTGGAGGGGGGTTACGAGCAGTACTTC

v_gene: TRBV2
j_gene: TRBJ1-2
abundance: .
d_gene: TRBD1
CDR3aa: CASRHGAGGHGYGYTF
CDR3nt: TGTGCCAGCAGGCACGGGGCAGGGGGCCATGGCTATGGCTACACCTTC

v_gene: TRBV21-1
j_gene: TRBJ1-4
abundance: once
d_gene: .
CDR3aa: CASRLIKGDSPTNEKLFF
CDR3nt: TGTGCCAGCAGACTCATTAAAGGGGACTCGCCAACTAATGAAAAACTGTTTTTT

v_gene: TRBV28
j_gene: TRBJ1-2
abundance: .
d_gene: .
CDR3aa: CASQVQTNYGYTF
CDR3nt: TGTGCCAGCCAGGTACAGACTAACTATGGCTACACCTTC

v_gene: TRBV9
j_gene: TRBJ2-3
abundance: .
d_gene: .
CDR3aa: CASSAAARSTDTQYF
CDR3nt: TGTGCCAGCAGCGCGGCGGCCCGAAGCACAGATACGCAGTATTTT

v_gene: TRBV9
j_gene: TRBJ2-1
abundance: .
d_gene: TRBD2
CDR3aa: CASSPYGGSGGNEQFF
CDR3nt: TGTGCCAGCAGCCCATACGGGGGGTCCGGAGGCAATGAGCAGTTCTTC

v_gene: TRBV20-1
j_gene: TRBJ2-1
abundance: .
d_gene: TRBD2
CDR3aa: CSASSTSEQFF
CDR3nt: TGCAGTGCATCTTCGACTAGCGAGCAGTTCTTC

v_gene: TRBV9
j_gene: TRBJ2-7
abundance: .
d_gene: .
CDR3aa: CASSLRDLPGEQYF
CDR3nt: TGTGCCAGCAGCCTCAGAGACCTCCCGGGGGAGCAGTACTTC

v_gene: TRBV28
j_gene: TRBJ1-3
abundance: .
d_gene: TRBD1
CDR3aa: CASSLTGGGNTIYF
CDR3nt: TGTGCCAGCAGTTTGACAGGGGGTGGAAACACCATATATTTT

v_gene: TRBV10-3
j_gene: TRBJ2-7
abundance: .
d_gene: .
CDR3aa: CAIGSGLLSYEQYF
CDR3nt: TGTGCCATCGGCAGCGGGCTACTCTCCTACGAGCAGTACTTC

v_gene: TRBV2
j_gene: TRBJ2-7
abundance: .
d_gene: .
CDR3aa: CASSENGIPYEQYF
CDR3nt: TGTGCCAGCAGTGAAAATGGGATACCCTACGAGCAGTACTTC

v_gene: TRBV28
j_gene: TRBJ1-1
abundance: .
d_gene: .
CDR3aa: CASSFFPRLNTEAFF
CDR3nt: TGTGCCAGCAGTTTTTTCCCCAGGTTGAACACTGAAGCTTTCTTT

v_gene: TRBV7-2
j_gene: TRBJ1-2
abundance: few
d_gene: .
CDR3aa: CASSLEAAYRVDGYTF
CDR3nt: TGTGCCAGCAGCTTAGAGGCCGCTTACAGGGTGGATGGCTACACCTTC

v_gene: TRBV7-9
j_gene: TRBJ2-3
abundance: .
d_gene: .
CDR3aa: CASSLGSSDTQYF
CDR3nt: TGTGCCAGCAGCTTAGGTTCGTCAGATACGCAGTATTTT

v_gene: TRBV6-1
j_gene: TRBJ1-6
abundance: few
d_gene: .
CDR3aa: CASSERLNSPLHF
CDR3nt: TGTGCCAGCAGTGAACGGTTAAATTCACCCCTCCACTTT

v_gene: TRBV7-2
j_gene: TRBJ2-7
abundance: .
d_gene: .
CDR3aa: CASSPDLSYEQYF
CDR3nt: TGTGCCAGCAGCCCCGACCTCTCCTACGAGCAGTACTTC

v_gene: TRBV5-1
j_gene: TRBJ2-7
abundance: once
d_gene: .
CDR3aa: CASREATGRFYEQYF
CDR3nt: TGCGCCAGCAGAGAAGCCACGGGACGGTTCTACGAGCAGTACTTC

v_gene: TRBV5-6
j_gene: TRBJ1-5
abundance: .
d_gene: .
CDR3aa: CASSLKGRNQPQHF
CDR3nt: TGTGCCAGCAGCTTAAAAGGCAGGAATCAGCCCCAGCATTTT

v_gene: TRBV7-9
j_gene: TRBJ2-3
abundance: .
d_gene: .
CDR3aa: CASSSGLRTDTQYF
CDR3nt: TGTGCCAGCAGCTCTGGGCTCCGCACAGATACGCAGTATTTT

v_gene: TRBV6-6
j_gene: TRBJ2-1
abundance: .
d_gene: .
CDR3aa: CASSGRYHNEQFF
CDR3nt: TGTGCCAGCAGCGGACGGTATCACAATGAGCAGTTCTTC

v_gene: TRBV7-9
j_gene: TRBJ1-2
abundance: .
d_gene: .
CDR3aa: CASSLGPAGLDGYTF
CDR3nt: TGTGCCAGCAGCTTAGGCCCGGCAGGGTTGGATGGCTACACCTTC

v_gene: TRBV6-4
j_gene: TRBJ2-1
abundance: .
d_gene: .
CDR3aa: CASSDTRTSEQFF
CDR3nt: TGTGCCAGCAGTGACACACGGACCTCTGAGCAGTTCTTC

v_gene: TRBV9
j_gene: TRBJ1-4
abundance: .
d_gene: .
CDR3aa: CASSVEGTTNEKLFF
CDR3nt: TGTGCCAGCAGCGTAGAGGGAACAACTAATGAAAAACTGTTTTTT